These 6 T cell receptor beta chains were sequenced from one sample in a study of blood T cell repertoires in COVID-19. Using immunoSEQ multiplex PCR, the repertoire was profiled, and TCRdb retains in-frame clones only, with some absent. The sample lists about 210,000 clones; 87% were seen once. The sequenced sample consisted of PBMCs or T cells enriched from blood (not recorded which). All receptors derive from a young man in a cohort exposed to, infected with or recovered from COVID-19 (not recorded which).

The CDR3: CASSEPPGSGIYEQYF. The CDR3 DNA follows: TGCGCCAGCAGTGAACCCCCCGGTTCAGGTATCTACGAGCAGTACTTC. The chain couples TRBV10-2 to TRBJ2-7; D gene uncertain. The CDR3 has 16 residues. Trimming took 3 bases from V and 3 from J, leaving 18 bases between them. Looked up from germline, CDR1 is WSHSY and CDR2 is SAAADI.

CDR3 in DNA: TGTGCCAGCCGCAAGACAGCCGCGGTTAATGAAAAACTGTTTTTT. Translated: CASRKTAAVNEKLFF. The V and J genes are TRBV7-9 and TRBJ1-4, with D perhaps matching TRBD1 (5 bases). This CDR3 spans 15 amino acids. Germline V gives CDR1 SEHNR, CDR2 FQNEAQ (reference sequence). V lost 8 bases and J lost 4, with 17 bases in between.

In its sample, this clone was seen a few times. The chain links TRBV3-1 (or the pseudogene TRBV3-2) to TRBJ2-7; 10 nucleotides agree with TRBD1. Germline V gene sequence: CDR1 LGHDT, CDR2 YNNKEL (reference sequence). With 6 bases clipped from V and 1 base from J, the junction kept 3 bases outside the gene matches. There are 14 residues in the CDR3. CDR3 DNA: TGTGCCAGCAGTCGGACAGGGGGTTCCTACGAGCAGTACTTC. Translated: CASSRTGGSYEQYF.

The V gene is TRBV7-9, the J gene TRBJ2-3; TRBD2 matches at 13 bases. The CDR3 has 16 amino acids. Germline V gives CDR1 SEHNR, CDR2 FQNEAQ (reference sequence). Trimming cost V 8 bases and J 4 bases; bases outside gene matches: 9. CDR3 DNA: TGTGCCAGCTCCCCAAGTGGGACTAGCGGGGCAGATACGCAGTATTTT. Protein product: CASSPSGTSGADTQYF. Drawing the rest from reference TRBV7-9 and TRBJ2-3, the complete variable domain is DTGVSQNPRHKITKRGQNVTFRCDPISEHNRLYWYRQTLGQGPEFLTYFQNEAQLEKSRLLSDRFSAERPKGSFSTLEIQRTEQGDSAMYLCASSPSGTSGADTQYFGPGTRLTVL.

This chain uses TRBV19 with TRBJ1-5, with TRBD1 matching over 7 bases. The germline V gene has CDR1 LNHDA and CDR2 SQIVND (reference sequence). There are 16 residues in the CDR3. The J segment lost 11 bases and the V segment lost 1 base, leaving 14 bases of the junction unmatched. The DNA for the CDR3 is TGTGCCAGTAGTATAGGGGCCGGGACAGTCACTCCGGCCCAGCATTTT. It translates to CASSIGAGTVTPAQHF.

The chain couples TRBV2 to TRBJ2-7; 7 nucleotides line up with TRBD1. The germline V gene has CDR1 SNHLY and CDR2 FYNNEI. The CDR3 extends over 14 amino acids. Losses at the gene ends were 2 bases for V and 3 bases for J; bases not matched to a gene: 4. The CDR3 DNA reads TGTGCCAGCAGTGAATTCAGGGACAGCTACGAGCAGTACTTC. Translated: CASSEFRDSYEQYF. Drawing the rest from reference TRBV2 and TRBJ2-7, the complete variable domain is EPEVTQTPSHQVTQMGQEVILRCVPISNHLYFYWYRQILGQKVEFLVSFYNNEISEKSEIFDDQFSVERPDGSNFTLKIRSTKLEDSAMYFCASSEFRDSYEQYFGPGTRLTVT.